This T cell receptor (beta chain) was retrieved from a study of blood T cell repertoires in COVID-19. Study context: COVID-19 samples collected from the United States, Italy and Spain covered acute and convalescent phases. T cells, B-cell-depleted T cells, or PBMCs supplied cDNA or gDNA.

Per the authors' pipeline: Amplification of reference gene primers was used by the study to estimate nucleated cell counts. The method was immunoSEQ multiplex PCR; TCRdb's version includes in-frame clones alone and lacks a portion of them. That table furnishes V, J and clone size, whereas the DNA furnished D and trimming. Among 100,000 to 150,000 clones listed, 80% were seen once. The CDR3 covers 15 residues. Germline values: CDR1 SGDLS, CDR2 YYNGEE. J was trimmed by 3 bases and V by 4 bases; bases with no gene match: 7. The V call is TRBV9, the J call TRBJ2-7; 10 bases map to TRBD2. The source material was peripheral blood. The sequence was collected from a human donor in a cohort sampled during active COVID-19. As DNA, the CDR3 is TGTGCCAGCAGCCGTACCGGGACTAGCGACTACGAGCAGTACTTC. This codes for CASSRTGTSDYEQYF.